Listed below are T cell receptor beta chains from one sample, sequenced in a study of shared clonotypes between healthy human individuals. The assay was immunoSEQ multiplex PCR, and TCRdb's table has in-frame clones only and misses some. The sample contains roughly 720,000 clones, 90% of which appear only once. The sequenced sample consisted of memory CD8+ T cells from PBMCs. All receptors come from a man younger than 30 in good health. Some clones in this sample may be carry-over from other donors' samples. The CDR3 runs from the conserved cysteine through the conserved F or W. D genes are given only for firm matches. The listing skips clone size in some rows; elsewhere it reads once, few, many or a size class.

clone_size	d_call	j_call	v_call	cdr3_aa	cdr3_nt
.	.	TRBJ2-1	TRBV6-1	CASSVVLRILDYRHNEQFF	TGTGCCAGCAGTGTCGTCCTGAGGATCCTGGACTACCGTCACAATGAGCAGTTCTTC
.	TRBD1	TRBJ1-1	TRBV27	CATQETGRRSTEAFF	TGTGCCACCCAAGAGACAGGGAGGAGGAGCACTGAAGCTTTCTTT
.	TRBD2	TRBJ2-1	TRBV7-8	CASSPLAGGPSYNEQFF	TGTGCCAGCAGCCCACTAGCGGGAGGTCCGTCCTACAATGAGCAGTTCTTC
few	.	TRBJ2-3	TRBV2	CASSDRRADTQYF	TGTGCCAGCAGTGACCGGAGGGCAGATACGCAGTATTTT
.	TRBD2	TRBJ2-1	TRBV4-1	CASSQGLGLAQGEQFF	TGCGCCAGCAGCCAAGGATTGGGACTAGCTCAAGGAGAGCAGTTCTTC
.	.	TRBJ1-2	TRBV11-2	CASSFRGAYGYTF	TGTGCCAGCAGCTTCAGGGGCGCCTATGGCTACACCTTC
.	.	TRBJ2-1	TRBV7-8	CASSYPVALGDEQFF	TGTGCCAGCAGCTACCCCGTGGCCTTGGGCGATGAGCAGTTCTTC
.	TRBD1	TRBJ2-7	TRBV4-2	CASSQDRTGTSYEQYF	TGTGCCAGCAGCCAAGATCGGACAGGGACGTCCTACGAGCAGTACTTC
.	.	TRBJ1-1	TRBV30	CAWGRQNGNTEAFF	TGTGCCTGGGGGCGACAGAACGGGAACACTGAAGCTTTCTTT
.	.	TRBJ2-5	TRBV7-9	CASSDGGFQETQYF	TGTGCCAGCAGCGACGGGGGCTTCCAAGAGACCCAGTACTTC
.	.	TRBJ1-2	TRBV29-1	CSVEAPSNYGYTF	TGCAGCGTTGAGGCACCCTCTAACTATGGCTACACCTTC
.	TRBD1	TRBJ2-7	TRBV18	CASSPPTDRAAYEQYF	TGTGCCAGCTCACCACCTACCGACAGGGCCGCCTACGAGCAGTACTTC
.	.	TRBJ1-1	TRBV29-1	CSVPRWGSGTEAFF	TGCAGCGTCCCTAGGTGGGGAAGTGGGACTGAAGCTTTCTTT
.	TRBD2	TRBJ2-1	TRBV28	CASSSLREESYNEQFF	TGTGCCAGCAGTTCGTTGCGGGAGGAATCCTACAATGAGCAGTTCTTC
.	TRBD1	TRBJ2-7	TRBV7-8	CASSPGTGGWEQYF	TGTGCCAGCAGCCCCGGGACAGGGGGCTGGGAGCAGTACTTC
.	TRBD2	TRBJ2-3	TRBV7-2	CASSPRGWAGGPSTDTQYF	TGTGCCAGCAGCCCGAGAGGATGGGCGGGGGGGCCCAGCACAGATACGCAGTATTTT
.	.	TRBJ2-6	TRBV29-1	CSVSDTYSGANVLTF	TGCAGCGTTTCGGACACCTACTCTGGGGCCAACGTCCTGACTTTC
.	TRBD1	TRBJ2-7	TRBV2	CAVPGGPGTYEQYF	TGTGCCGTCCCAGGGGGCCCGGGCACCTACGAGCAGTACTTC
.	TRBD1	TRBJ2-7	TRBV18	CASSPDRGRLEQYF	TGTGCCAGCTCACCGGACAGGGGCCGGCTCGAGCAGTACTTC
.	.	TRBJ1-1	TRBV30	CAWVGSPDAGTEAFF	TGTGCCTGGGTCGGGTCCCCCGATGCGGGCACTGAAGCTTTCTTT
.	TRBD2	TRBJ2-7	TRBV7-6	CASSLRLAGGIYEQYF	TGTGCCAGCAGCTTGCGACTAGCGGGAGGGATCTACGAGCAGTACTTC
.	TRBD1	TRBJ1-5	TRBV9	CASSPGGTGYNQPQHF	TGTGCCAGCAGCCCCGGAGGGACAGGGTACAATCAGCCCCAGCATTTT
.	.	TRBJ1-2	TRBV25-1	CASSGGIKKGWGYTF	TGTGCCAGCAGTGGCGGAATCAAAAAGGGCTGGGGCTACACCTTC
.	.	TRBJ2-1	TRBV27	CASSLARSYNEQFF	TGTGCCAGCAGTTTAGCTCGGTCCTACAATGAGCAGTTCTTC
.	.	TRBJ1-1	TRBV7-3	CASSLSRGRVTEAFF	TGTGCCAGCAGCTTATCCCGGGGAAGGGTCACTGAAGCTTTCTTT
.	.	TRBJ2-3	TRBV21-1	CASSKGLGGRYLLRTDTQYF	TGTGCCAGCAGCAAAGGGTTGGGCGGGAGGTACCTTCTTCGCACAGATACGCAGTATTTT
.	.	TRBJ1-5	TRBV27	CASSVGRYGNQPQHF	TGTGCCAGCAGTGTAGGAAGATATGGCAATCAGCCCCAGCATTTT
.	TRBD1	TRBJ2-7	TRBV28	CASSLDRQGREQYF	TGTGCCAGCAGCCTGGACCGACAGGGCCGCGAGCAGTACTTC
once	.	TRBJ2-1	TRBV6-4	CASSADRYNEQFF	TGTGCCAGCAGCGCCGACAGATACAATGAGCAGTTCTTC